This record concerns one TCR beta chain sequence. Its antigen remains undetermined. Nothing much larger sits one base from this clone, and base qualities are not available. Sequencing relied on an Illumina MiSeq. Quantitative 5'-RACE with molecular barcodes was used to prepare TCR beta libraries. The paper's data handling went like this. Disease-linked TCR variants were identified with a new computational method built on a probabilistic model of VDJ rearrangement. TCRdb applied fastp at Q25 and MiXCR to the public reads, then kept only in-frame beta chains. Every distinct CDR3 protein forms one entry, paired with its most common genes and DNA. The V and J calls follow TCRdb's processing rather than the paper's. The sample table shows about 27,000 distinct CDR3 sequences, and 6.5% to 9% are seen once. The leading ten clones occupy 25% to 35% of the sample. The data were taken from a study of CD8 T cells in ankylosing spondylitis (dated by TCRdb to between 2016 and 2019). In terms of the full investigation: To find TCR variants linked to disease, the study profiled T cell receptor beta repertoires in ankylosing spondylitis patients and healthy donors. The full study cohort was made up of over 20 ankylosing spondylitis patients and 108 healthy donors. Peripheral blood was sampled, and synovial fluid was also collected from ankylosing spondylitis patients. The paper as a whole reports these results and caveats: A CD8+ phenotype was shown by the disease-linked clones, which were found at relatively low frequencies in peripheral blood. A TCR beta motif made up of several highly homologous amino acid variants appeared to be characteristic of blood from ankylosing spondylitis patients. According to the report, matched synovial fluid samples from ankylosing spondylitis patients were significantly enriched for the disease-linked clones. Some motif variants had previously been reported in the synovial fluid and blood of reactive arthritis patients, which suggests shared mechanisms of disease initiation.

Trimming costs V 0 bases and J 0 bases, and their ends lie 7 bases apart. The germline V gene specifies SGHDN as CDR1 and FVKESK as CDR2. From the cysteine up to the phenylalanine, the CDR3 has a length of 15 residues. The sequence is cut down to CDR3 DNA, 45 bases in frame from base 1. The sequence joins TRBV14 to TRBJ2-3; no D gene call is confident. Sequencing was done on a sample of blood. The sequence derives from a male donor with ankylosing spondylitis or in good health (not recorded which). The sequenced DNA is TGTGCCAGCAGCCAAGATGGCAAGAGCACAGATACGCAGTATTTT. This codes for CASSQDGKSTDTQYF.